This T cell receptor (beta chain) was documented in a study of cytomegalovirus exposure and HLA in healthy donors. The germline CDR1 and CDR2 sequences are GTSNPN and SVGIG (reference sequence). Trimming took 4 bases from V and 2 from J; bases not matched to a gene: 4. This CDR3 contains 13 residues. PCR employed 60 Vbeta and 13 Jbeta primers. Sequencing used immunoSEQ multiplex PCR; TCRdb keeps in-frame clones, though not all of them. The top ten clones hold approximately 1% of a sample with 120,000 to 150,000 clones, 79% of them seen once. Sequences were obtained from PBMCs. This TCR came from a man younger than 30 in good health and CMV-seronegative. This chain uses TRBV30 with TRBJ2-7; TRBD1 matches 8 bases. CDR3 residues: CAWTGQGPYEQYF. The CDR3 nucleotides are TGTGCCTGGACCGGACAGGGCCCCTACGAGCAGTACTTC.